This T cell receptor (beta chain) emerged from a study of vaccination effects on CD4 cells after COVID-19. Study in general: All study participants received two doses of BNT162b2 or mRNA-1273 vaccine. Both of the two convalescent patients gave a sample, one 16 days and one a week before vaccination.

Study-wide results and limits: Vaccine-induced new clones formed most post-vaccine spike-reactive clones in convalescents.

Investigators separated out CD4+ T cells once 10 days of culture had passed. Days 3 and 7 were when half the medium was replaced with IL-2 medium. Some clones are missing from TCRdb's copy, which holds only in-frame ones; the method was immunoSEQ multiplex PCR. The profile shows some 49,000 clones, 74% of them singletons. About this clone: Its antigen remains unidentified.

The source material was CD4+ T cells from PBMCs cultured without peptide, sampled before COVID-19 vaccination. The sequence derives from a human donor who had a prior SARS-CoV-2 infection.

The CDR3 here is CASSFYPGQGNTEAFF. The CDR3 DNA is TGTGCCAGCAGCTTCTATCCGGGACAGGGGAACACTGAAGCTTTCTTT. This chain links TRBV5-8 with TRBJ1-1; 9 bases agree with TRBD1. Germline V lookup: CDR1 SGHTS, CDR2 YDEGEE. V lost 2 bases to trimming and J lost 1 base; unmatched junction nucleotides: 6. The CDR3 contains 16 residues.